Below, one T cell receptor beta chain is given with its context. This sample is part of a study of blood T cell repertoires in COVID-19. For the study at large: Acute and convalescent COVID-19 samples came from the United States, Italy and Spain. Sources were T cells, B-cell-depleted T cells, or PBMCs; the material itself was cDNA or gDNA.

Authors' analysis steps: Reference gene primers were amplified, and this amplification served to estimate nucleated cell counts. This table comes from immunoSEQ multiplex PCR, and its TCRdb copy is limited to in-frame clones, with some not included. V and J calls and clone size follow that table, whereas D and trimming were derived from the DNA. The data hold 150,000 to 200,000 clones, with around 84% observed a single time. V was cut by 6 bases and J by 5 bases, with 13 bases left in between. The length of the CDR3 is 13 residues. The germline V gene encodes CDR1 LGHDT and CDR2 YNNKEL (reference sequence).

The sequenced material came from peripheral blood. The rearrangement joins TRBV3-1 (or the pseudogene TRBV3-2) to TRBJ1-1, with D perhaps matching TRBD1 (6 bases). This sequence was found in a human donor with acute or convalescent COVID-19. The donor label of this sample is uncertain. The chain's CDR3 is CASRHPQGTEAFF. The CDR3 nucleotides are TGTGCCAGCAGGCATCCGCAGGGGACTGAAGCTTTCTTT.